Listed below are T cell receptor beta chains from one sample, sequenced in a study of blood T cell repertoires in COVID-19. Sequencing was performed with immunoSEQ multiplex PCR; in TCRdb, only in-frame clones are kept and a portion is missing. This repertoire shows 200,000 to 250,000 clones, approximately 80% found once; its top ten account for 18%. Sequenced material: peripheral blood. The receptors originated from a woman of 80 years or more with active or convalescent COVID-19. Each CDR3 is given with its conserved first and last residue. The D gene is left open where the match is weak. Rows give clone size only sometimes, using once, few, many, or a class for an expanded clone.

V	size	D	J	CDR3	DNA
TRBV29-1	NA	TRBD2	TRBJ2-1	CSVVQTSGPVNEQFF	TGCAGCGTTGTTCAGACTAGCGGCCCCGTAAATGAGCAGTTCTTC
TRBV7-9	NA	NA	TRBJ2-3	CASSSGTLHTDTQYF	TGTGCCAGCAGCTCCGGGACTCTTCACACAGATACGCAGTATTTT
TRBV15	NA	NA	TRBJ1-1	CATSRGDLNTEAFF	TGTGCCACCAGCAGAGGAGATTTGAACACTGAAGCTTTCTTT
TRBV2	NA	TRBD1	TRBJ1-1	CASSVTGGDTEAFF	TGTGCCAGCAGTGTGACAGGGGGGGACACTGAAGCTTTCTTT
TRBV5-1	NA	TRBD1	TRBJ1-4	CASSSGQGSEKLFF	TGCGCCAGCAGCTCGGGACAGGGAAGTGAAAAACTGTTTTTT
TRBV9	NA	TRBD2	TRBJ2-5	CASSVRGARGETQYF	TGTGCCAGCAGCGTGCGGGGGGCACGGGGAGAGACCCAGTACTTC
TRBV27	NA	NA	TRBJ2-1	CASSFPGVEYNEQFF	TGTGCCAGCAGTTTCCCGGGAGTGGAATACAATGAGCAGTTCTTC
TRBV18	NA	TRBD2	TRBJ2-5	CASSSGTTTGSQYF	TGTGCCAGCTCATCTGGGACTACCACTGGGTCCCAGTACTTC
TRBV19	NA	TRBD2	TRBJ2-5	CASSPSGWREGLETQYF	TGTGCCAGTAGTCCCTCCGGTTGGCGGGAGGGCCTTGAGACCCAGTACTTC
TRBV6-5	few	NA	TRBJ2-7	CASSRKAPGSYEQYF	TGTGCCAGCAGCCGAAAGGCCCCCGGGTCCTACGAGCAGTACTTC
TRBV7-7	NA	TRBD1	TRBJ1-1	CASSAIRGSGTEAFF	TGTGCTAGCAGCGCAATCAGGGGGTCTGGCACTGAAGCTTTCTTT
TRBV6-6	NA	NA	TRBJ1-4	CASKGTSNEKLFF	TGTGCCAGCAAGGGGACAAGTAATGAAAAACTGTTTTTT
TRBV3-1/TRBV3-2	NA	NA	TRBJ1-1	CASSPSGGALNTEAFF	TGTGCCAGCAGCCCCTCGGGTGGAGCGCTGAACACTGAAGCTTTCTTT